This is a list of T cell receptor beta chains from one sample in a study of shared clonotypes between healthy human individuals. Measured with immunoSEQ multiplex PCR; TCRdb has only the in-frame clones, and not every one. Found here are roughly 700,000 clones, approximately 74% of them singletons; the top ten hold 1.5% to 2%. The sample comprised memory CD4+ T cells sorted from blood. These receptors were obtained from a woman aged 25-40 years in good health. The CDR3 runs from the conserved cysteine through the conserved F or W. The D gene is left open where the match is weak. Clone size is given for some rows only: seen once, a few or many times, or a class if the clone is expanded.

clone_size,d_call,j_call,v_call,cdr3_aa,cdr3_nt
once,TRBD1,TRBJ1-3,TRBV29-1,CSATGGPFSGNTIYF,TGCAGCGCCACAGGGGGGCCGTTCTCTGGAAACACCATATATTTT
-,-,TRBJ2-1,TRBV5-1,CASSLGSGGYNEQFF,TGCGCCAGCAGCTTGGGCAGCGGTGGTTACAATGAGCAGTTCTTC
few,-,TRBJ2-7,TRBV10-3,CAISGGPYEQYF,TGTGCCATCAGTGGGGGACCCTACGAGCAGTACTTC
-,TRBD1,TRBJ2-1,TRBV28,CASSPGQGRYNEQFF,TGTGCCAGCAGCCCTGGACAGGGAAGGTACAATGAGCAGTTCTTC
-,-,TRBJ1-2,TRBV18,CASSPSVSVDPYGYTF,TGTGCCAGCTCACCATCTGTGAGCGTCGACCCCTATGGCTACACCTTC
-,TRBD2,TRBJ2-3,TRBV7-9,CASKPAGGTDTQYF,TGTGCCAGCAAACCCGCGGGAGGGACAGATACGCAGTATTTT
once,TRBD2,TRBJ2-2,TRBV7-2,CASRRLAYAMEELFF,TGTGCCAGTCGGAGACTAGCCTACGCGATGGAGGAGCTGTTTTTT
once,TRBD1,TRBJ2-5,TRBV28,CASSSARQGEGTQYF,TGTGCCAGCAGTTCCGCCCGACAGGGAGAGGGGACCCAGTACTTC
-,-,TRBJ1-1,TRBV27,CASSLGGAQEMNTEAFF,TGTGCCAGCAGTTTAGGAGGGGCCCAAGAGATGAACACTGAAGCTTTCTTT
-,-,TRBJ2-1,TRBV12-5,CASGLATGSYNEQFF,TGTGCTAGTGGTCTCGCAACAGGCTCCTACAATGAGCAGTTCTTC
-,-,TRBJ2-6,TRBV30,CAWSRVSGANVLTF,TGTGCCTGGAGTCGAGTCTCTGGGGCCAACGTCCTGACTTTC
few,-,TRBJ1-5,TRBV7-2,CASSLNNQPQHF,TGTGCCAGCAGCTTGAACAATCAGCCCCAGCATTTT
-,TRBD2,TRBJ2-5,TRBV2,CASKERGYQETQYF,TGTGCCAGCAAGGAGCGGGGGTACCAAGAGACCCAGTACTTC
-,TRBD1,TRBJ2-2,TRBV2,CASSPGGADTGELFF,TGTGCCAGCAGCCCAGGGGGCGCGGACACCGGGGAGCTGTTTTTT
-,TRBD1,TRBJ1-3,TRBV14,CASSQDRGLGNTIYF,TGTGCCAGCAGCCAAGATAGGGGGCTCGGGAACACCATATATTTT
many,-,TRBJ1-5,TRBV2,CASTGTRNQPQHF,TGTGCCAGCACTGGGACGCGCAATCAGCCCCAGCATTTT